The next 30 T cell receptor beta chains were all read from a single sample in a study of memory CD4+ T cells and cytomegalovirus serostatus. Single viable CD3+CD4+CD8-CD45RO+ cells were sorted as the memory CD4+ T cells. Clones were sequenced by immunoSEQ multiplex PCR, and TCRdb holds only the in-frame ones, with some missing. The sample has 45,000 to 70,000 clones, 82% seen once. Source material: memory CD4+ T cells from blood. The origin of the receptors is an adult in good health and CMV-seronegative. Some clones in this sample may be carry-over from other donors' samples.

The chain recombines TRBV11-2 with TRBJ2-6; D ambiguous. V lost 4 bases, J lost 1 base, and 8 bases lay in between. The CDR3 has 15 amino acids. CDR1 SGHAT and CDR2 FQNNGV come from the germline V gene. CDR3 DNA sequence: TGTGCCAGCAGCTCGCACCGATCTGGGGCCAACGTCCTGACTTTC. Translation gives CASSSHRSGANVLTF.

The chain has TRBV7-2 and TRBJ2-2; 8 nucleotides match TRBD2. The germline V gene encodes CDR1 SGHTA and CDR2 FQGNSA. The J segment lost 8 bases and the V segment lost 0 bases, leaving 2 bases of the junction unmatched. The CDR3 has 14 amino acids. The CDR3 region is CASSLAAGGGELFF. The CDR3 region has the DNA TGTGCCAGCAGCTTAGCTGCGGGAGGTGGGGAGCTGTTTTTT.

The chain combines TRBV6-4 with TRBJ2-1, with 7 bases aligning to TRBD2. V was pared by 6 bases and J by 1 base, with 9 bases of the junction left unmatched. The CDR3 consists of 16 residues. CDR1 is MRHNA, CDR2 SNTAGT, per germline. CDR3 in DNA: TGTGCCAGCAGATTCAATCGGGGGGTATCCTACAATGAGCAGTTCTTC. It codes for CASRFNRGVSYNEQFF.

The chain uses TRBV27 and TRBJ2-3, with a possible D match to TRBD2 (6 bases). From germline, CDR1 is MNHEY and CDR2 SMNVEV (reference sequence). The length of the CDR3 is 16 residues. The ends were cut back, 5 bases at V and 5 bases at J, with 20 bases in the middle. The chain's CDR3 is CASSPPPWRAGDTQYF. The CDR3 coding sequence is TGTGCCAGCAGTCCCCCGCCGTGGAGGGCGGGAGATACGCAGTATTTT.

This chain uses TRBV28 with TRBJ1-2, with D perhaps TRBD1 (6 bases). V lost 5 bases and J lost 8, with 12 bases in between. The CDR3 is 12 residues long. Germline loops: CDR1 MDHEN, CDR2 SYDVKM. Here the CDR3 DNA reads TGTGCCAGCAGTCAGGGGACGAGGGGCTACACCTTC. Translating gives CASSQGTRGYTF.

This chain links TRBV18 with TRBJ1-5, with a weak D call TRBD1 (5 bases). The ends were cut back, 1 base at V and 2 bases at J, with 9 bases in the middle. Germline CDR1 KGHSH, CDR2 LQKENI. The CDR3 runs to 15 residues. Here the CDR3 DNA reads TGTGCCAGCTCACCACTGGGGGACGGCAATCAGCCCCAGCATTTT. Amino acid sequence: CASSPLGDGNQPQHF.

V gene TRBV14 combines with J gene TRBJ2-7; 7 bases line up with TRBD2. Losses at the gene ends were 4 bases for V and 4 bases for J; bases not matched to a gene: 13. The CDR3 length is 16 residues. The germline V gene has CDR1 SGHDN and CDR2 FVKESK. The CDR3 region has the DNA TGTGCCAGCAGCCCGAGGCGGGGCGGGAGACAATACGAGCAGTACTTC. Translated: CASSPRRGGRQYEQYF.

J is TRBJ1-1 and V is TRBV6-1, with D perhaps TRBD1 (5 bases). Germline CDR1 reads MNHNS; CDR2 reads SASEGT. The CDR3 totals 16 residues. Trimming removed 3 bases from V and 1 base from J, with 15 bases in between. In DNA form, the CDR3 reads TGTGCCAGCAGTGATCGGAGGGGAGTGCGGAACACTGAAGCTTTCTTT. Amino acids: CASSDRRGVRNTEAFF.

The gene calls are TRBV30 and TRBJ2-5; 9 bases line up with TRBD2. The V gene end was trimmed by 0 bases and the J gene end by 6 bases; junction bases not matched to a gene: 8. CDR1 GTSNPN and CDR2 SVGIG come from the germline V gene (reference sequence). This CDR3 has 15 amino acids. Written as DNA, the CDR3 is TGTGCCTGGAGTGTACACGGTAGCGGGAGAAAGACCCAGTACTTC. It translates to CAWSVHGSGRKTQYF.

This clone was seen a few times. The chain recombines TRBV5-4 with TRBJ1-1; weak D call: TRBD1 (5 bases). The CDR3 is 14 residues long. Per the germline V gene, CDR1 is SGHNT and CDR2 is YYREEE (reference sequence). The germline V and J ends were trimmed by 5 bases and 6 bases, with 17 bases remaining between them. Here the CDR3 reads CASRLIQGGSEAFF. Written as DNA, the CDR3 is TGTGCCAGCAGACTAATCCAGGGTGGTTCTGAAGCTTTCTTT.

V usage is TRBV2 and J usage is TRBJ2-7; 8 nucleotides align to TRBD1. The CDR3 runs to 14 residues. CDR1 is SNHLY, CDR2 FYNNEI, per germline. The V gene end was trimmed by 6 bases and the J gene end by 7 bases; junction bases not matched to a gene: 11. CDR3 sequence (DNA): TGTGCCAGCAGGGGGACAGGACGGGCGGGAGAGCAGTACTTC. Protein: CASRGTGRAGEQYF.

The CDR3 DNA reads TGTGCCAGCAGCTTAGCGATTGGGGGGGGCACAGATACGCAGTATTTT. Amino acid sequence: CASSLAIGGGTDTQYF. V is TRBV7-2 and J is TRBJ2-3; 7 bases line up with TRBD2. The CDR3 is 16 residues long. J was trimmed by 1 base and V by 0 bases; bases with no gene match: 4. The germline V gene has CDR1 SGHTA and CDR2 FQGNSA.

The J gene is TRBJ2-5, the V gene TRBV10-1; D is ambiguous. Germline CDR1 is WNHNN and CDR2 is SYGVQD (reference sequence). Trimming took 0 bases from V and 2 from J, leaving 4 bases between them. This CDR3 has 13 amino acids. DNA for the CDR3: TGCGCCAGCAGTGAGTCCCCGCAAGAGACCCAGTACTTC. Translation: CASSESPQETQYF.

This sequence joins TRBV7-2 and TRBJ1-1; possible D gene TRBD1, 5 bases. Looked up from germline, CDR1 is SGHTA and CDR2 is FQGNSA. The CDR3 sequence is 15 residues long. Trimming took 1 base from V and 2 from J, leaving 11 bases between them. The DNA for the CDR3 is TGTGCCAGCAGCTTAGTAGGAGGGGCAAACACTGAAGCTTTCTTT. It encodes CASSLVGGANTEAFF.

This clone was recorded a few times. V usage is TRBV6-1 and J usage is TRBJ1-1, with TRBD1 as a possible D gene (6 bases). This CDR3 has 14 amino acids. V gave up 4 bases and J gave up 5 bases, with 14 bases separating them. Germline V gene data show CDR1 as MNHNS and CDR2 as SASEGT. The DNA for the CDR3 is TGTGCCAGCAGTGCAAGGGGGAGGAAAACTGAAGCTTTCTTT. Its translation is CASSARGRKTEAFF.

V is TRBV19 and J is TRBJ2-5; no clear D gene. CDR1 and CDR2 from the germline V gene are LNHDA and SQIVND (reference sequence). V lost 3 bases to trimming and J lost 4 bases, with 6 bases between them. This CDR3 comprises 12 residues. For the CDR3, the DNA is TGTGCCAGTAGTATGAACCGAGAGACCCAGTACTTC. This codes for CASSMNRETQYF.

This clone occurred once. The chain uses TRBV10-1 and TRBJ2-4; perhaps TRBD1 as D (5 bases). The ends were cut back, 2 bases at V and 1 base at J, with 6 bases in the middle. CDR3 length equals 14 residues. Germline CDR1 is WNHNN and CDR2 is SYGVQD (reference sequence). The CDR3 DNA follows: TGCGCCAGCAGTGAGGGGGCTGCCAAAAACATTCAGTACTTC. Its protein product is CASSEGAAKNIQYF.

J is TRBJ2-7 and V is TRBV7-9, with TRBD1 identical over 11 bases. The CDR3 has 12 amino acids. The V gene end was trimmed by 9 bases and the J gene end by 7 bases; junction bases not matched to a gene: 5. Germline V gene data show CDR1 as SEHNR and CDR2 as FQNEAQ (reference sequence). The CDR3 loop is CASKGTGGEQYF. As DNA, the CDR3 is TGTGCCAGTAAGGGGACAGGGGGTGAGCAGTACTTC.

V gene TRBV30 combines with J gene TRBJ2-5; D is possibly TRBD1 (5 bases). Germline V lookup: CDR1 GTSNPN, CDR2 SVGIG (reference sequence). The CDR3 has 14 residues. V dropped 0 bases and J dropped 0 bases, with 8 bases sitting between them. The CDR3 DNA is TGTGCCTGGAGTGTAGGGGTAGACCAAGAGACCCAGTACTTC. Its translation is CAWSVGVDQETQYF. Drawing the rest from reference TRBV30 and TRBJ2-5, the complete variable domain is SQTIHQWPATLVQPVGSPLSLECTVEGTSNPNLYWYRQAAGRGLQLLFYSVGIGQISSEVPQNLSASRPQDRQFILSSKKLLLSDSGFYLCAWSVGVDQETQYFGPGTRLLVL.

This clone was observed a few times. CDR3 sequence reads: CASSPPSNSGNTIYF. CDR3 DNA: TGTGCCAGCTCACCACCGAGTAACTCTGGAAACACCATATATTTT. V gene TRBV18 combines with J gene TRBJ1-3; unclear D gene. The CDR3 is 15 amino acids. CDR1 is KGHSH and CDR2 is LQKENI in the germline V gene. V was shortened by 0 bases and J by 0 bases, with 6 bases between the two germline ends. The variable domain in full, with the rest retrieved from reference TRBV18 and TRBJ1-3, is NAGVMQNPRHLVRRRGQEARLRCSPMKGHSHVYWYRQLPEEGLKFMVYLQKENIIDESGMPKERFSAEFPKEGPSILRIQQVVRGDSAAYFCASSPPSNSGNTIYFGEGSWLTVV.

Relative to its sample, this clone is medium-sized. The chain links TRBV5-1 to TRBJ2-2; D is possibly TRBD2 (6 bases). The CDR3 sequence is 17 residues long. Between the trimmed V and J ends, which lost 4 bases and 2 bases, there was a span of 18 bases. Germline CDR1 and CDR2: SGHRS and YFSETQ. The CDR3 coding sequence is TGCGCCAGCAGCCGTACGTATGGGGGAGGAAACACCGGGGAGCTGTTTTTT. It specifies CASSRTYGGGNTGELFF.

The chain joins TRBV29-1 to TRBJ1-1; D gene ambiguous. Deletions cut 7 bases from V and 4 bases from J, with 13 bases between. Germline-derived CDR1 and CDR2 are SQVTM and ANQGSEA. This CDR3 is built from 12 residues. For the CDR3, the DNA is TGCAGCGCCGGGAGGACGGGCACTGAAGCTTTCTTT. Translating gives CSAGRTGTEAFF.

This clone was seen more than once but under ten times. The rearrangement joins TRBV6-1 to TRBJ1-5, with a possible D match to TRBD1 (6 bases). This CDR3 spans 14 amino acids. CDR1 MNHNS and CDR2 SASEGT come from the germline V gene. With 3 bases removed from V and 6 bases from J, the gap between germline ends came to 12 bases. CDR3 loop: CASSDQQGIQPQHF. CDR3 DNA: TGTGCCAGCAGTGATCAACAGGGAATTCAGCCCCAGCATTTT.

This clone was observed a few times. The genes are TRBV7-6 and TRBJ2-2; D is undetermined. Germline values: CDR1 SGHVS, CDR2 FNYEAQ. The CDR3 is made up of 17 amino acids. Trimming stripped 3 bases from V and 4 bases from J, with 18 bases between. Here the CDR3 DNA reads TGTGCCAGCAGCTTGGAGTTTCTAGGCTCCTTCACCGGGGAGCTGTTTTTT. It specifies CASSLEFLGSFTGELFF.

The rearrangement joins TRBV6-1 to TRBJ2-3; the D gene is possibly TRBD2 (7 bases). The germline CDR1 and CDR2 sequences are MNHNS and SASEGT. This CDR3 has 16 residues. Deletions cut 2 bases from V and 5 bases from J, with 17 bases between. CDR3 amino acids: CASSELRGRAKDTQYF. In DNA, the CDR3 is TGTGCCAGCAGTGAATTGAGGGGGAGGGCCAAAGATACGCAGTATTTT.

This clone turned up a few times. V is TRBV6-4 and J is TRBJ2-7, with no clear D. V gave up 4 bases and J gave up 5 bases, with 15 bases separating them. This CDR3 contains 14 residues. Germline values: CDR1 MRHNA, CDR2 SNTAGT. CDR3 coding DNA: TGTGCCAGCAGTGGCCCTCAACGGTGTCACGAGCAGTACTTC. This translates into CASSGPQRCHEQYF.

This clone was picked up a small number of times. The CDR3 sequence is CASSLERADTQYF. CDR3 nucleotides: TGTGCCAGCAGCTTGGAGAGGGCAGATACGCAGTATTTT. The gene calls are TRBV5-6 and TRBJ2-3; the D gene is possibly TRBD2 (5 bases). V lost 0 bases to trimming and J lost 4 bases, with 6 bases between them. From germline, CDR1 is SGHDT and CDR2 YYEEEE. CDR3 length: 13 amino acids.

The chain is built from TRBV7-3 and TRBJ2-1, with D hard to call. Deletions cut 4 bases from V and 6 bases from J, with 7 bases between. This CDR3 contains 12 residues. Germline loops: CDR1 SGHTA, CDR2 FQGTGA. The CDR3 loop is CASSSPSNEQFF. In DNA form, the CDR3 reads TGTGCCAGCAGCTCCCCCTCCAATGAGCAGTTCTTC.

The rearrangement links TRBV5-4 to TRBJ2-1; 12 bases align to TRBD2. Germline CDR1 reads SGHNT; CDR2 reads YYREEE (reference sequence). CDR3 size: 18 residues. Losses at the gene ends were 1 base for V and 9 bases for J; bases not matched to a gene: 14. The CDR3 region has the DNA TGTGCCAGCAGCTTGAGGGGTGCCGGGACTAGCGGGCTCCGTGAGCAGTTCTTC. It codes for CASSLRGAGTSGLREQFF. Full variable domain (missing parts from reference TRBV5-4 and TRBJ2-1): ETGVTQSPTHLIKTRGQQVTLRCSSQSGHNTVSWYQQALGQGPQFIFQYYREEENGRGNFPPRFSGLQFPNYSSELNVNALELDDSALYLCASSLRGAGTSGLREQFFGPGTRLTVL.

V and J are TRBV21-1 and TRBJ2-1; the table's D call of TRBD2 was not tested on the DNA. TRBV21-1 is an annotated pseudogene. The CDR3 is made up of 15 amino acids. The CDR3 protein is CASSKATGVYNEQFF. The CDR3 coding sequence is TGTGCCAGCAGCAAGGCAACGGGAGTCTACAATGAGCAGTTCTTC.